The sequence of this T cell receptor (beta chain) was determined in a study of blood T cells in healthy people across ages. Across the study: Per every two T cells, about one barcoded beta molecule was captured by template switching.

A sample-barcoded 5' primer and a J-beta primer mix were used in a second PCR of roughly 6 to 12 cycles. Individual samples furnished no less than 2.5 million CDR3-containing paired-end reads apiece. TCRdb redid the calling of the 5' RACE reads with MiXCR, one entry per CDR3 protein. Of hundreds of thousands of distinct CDR3 sequences in the sample, roughly 20% are singletons; the top ten hold 3.6%. This clonotype came up a few times. Its antigen is unknown. Study results and limitations: Per million T cells, TCR beta diversity dropped about linearly as age rose.

Germline CDR1 SEHNR, CDR2 FQNEAQ (reference sequence). V lost 4 bases to trimming and J lost 12 bases; unmatched junction nucleotides: 14. This CDR3 is built from 15 residues. Extractions gave at least 5 micrograms of total RNA per sample. The chain has TRBV7-9 and TRBJ2-2; 7 nucleotides line up with TRBD1. The TCR comes from a man in his sixties or seventies in good health. The sample taken for sequencing was blood. For the CDR3, the DNA is TGTGCCAGCAGCTCGACCGGGACAGTTTTGCCGAAGCTGTTTTTT. It is translated as CASSSTGTVLPKLFF.